This TCR beta chain appears in the sequencing data of a study of Ad26.COV2.S vaccination and SARS-CoV-2 variants (dated by TCRdb to about 2021). Concerning the study at large: Donors in the vaccine arm were drawn from COV1001, a multicentre, randomized, double-blind, placebo-controlled phase I-IIa trial testing Ad26.COV2.S in healthy adults. Trial participants were randomized into five groups of five: low-dose or high-dose Ad26.COV2.S given once or twice, or placebo on both occasions. The TCR-sequenced set comprised approximately 30 samples: around 20 Ad26.COV2.S vaccine recipients, 5 placebo recipients and 8 SARS-CoV-2 convalescent individuals. Ad26.COV2.S was administered intramuscularly at 5 x 10^10 or 1 x 10^11 viral particles, either as a single shot or as two shots given 56 days apart. Sequencing of the TCRbeta repertoire served to evaluate the specificity and breadth of SARS-CoV-2-reactive T cell receptors following Ad26.COV2.S vaccination. Blinding of investigators to trial group allocation was maintained during experiments and outcome assessment.

Explained via the paper, the treatment or condition label denotes: around 19 received Ad26.COV2.S at low or high dose, single or two shots; about 5 received placebo; per-sample allocation not given. For vaccine and placebo recipients, repertoires were sequenced using samples collected on day 63 after the first injection. Between 29 July and 7 August 2020, Cohort 1b enrolled about two dozen adults aged 18-55 years at one site in Boston, USA. Ad26.COV2.S was a replication-incompetent adenovirus type 26 vector that expressed a prefusion-stabilized SARS-CoV-2 spike protein derived from the original Wuhan strain. CDR1 SGHTA and CDR2 FQGNSA are derived from the germline V gene. V and J are truncated by 6 bases and 3 bases respectively, leaving an intervening sequence of 12 bases. The CDR3 spans 15 residues, from the cysteine through the phenylalanine. Here the CDR3 DNA is all that survives: 45 bases in frame from base 1.

This clone was detected only a few times. Its specific antigen is unknown. The sample holds no much larger clone one base away, and base qualities are not on file. The immunoSEQ Assay was used to sequence TCRbeta CDR3 regions. After extraction, genomic DNA underwent amplification by bias-controlled multiplex PCR, followed by high-throughput sequencing. On the authors' methods: Collapsing and filtering of sequences were performed to quantify the absolute abundance of each unique TCRbeta CDR3 region. T cell fraction was estimated by normalization of TCRbeta template counts to usable DNA, with usable DNA being measured through amplification of reference genes present in all nucleated cells. Repertoire TCRs were annotated as SARS-CoV-2-specific when V gene, CDR3 amino acid sequence and J gene were exactly matched to a known reactive TCR set. The reference SARS-CoV-2 TCR set was obtained from MIRA and was filtered for enrichment in COVID-19-positive ImmuneCODE repertoires, whereby public or cross-reactive TCRs were removed. Drawing on the MIRA antigens, annotated TCRs were analysed further at the level of specific ORF or position within ORF. Breadth was defined as annotated unique rearrangements over total unique productive rearrangements; depth was the summed frequency of those rearrangements. Two-sided Wilcoxon rank-sum tests were used to compare TCR breadth between groups. As stored in TCRdb, this immuneACCESS dataset retains in-frame rearrangements with V and J assigned. A fraction of the clones does not appear; measured against another copy, unresolved V genes explain less than half of the discrepancy, and the remainder lacks a known reason. The V and J calls and the clone size are those of that table, but D and trimming were determined from the DNA. The sample table records a few hundred thousand clones; about 92% of these occur just once. The ten top clones hold roughly 4.3% of the sample.

Broader findings and caveats from the paper: Compared with placebo recipients, Ad26.COV2.S recipients showed higher spike-specific TCR breadth (P = 0.0014). After vaccination, spike-specific CD8+ and CD4+ T cell responses were reported to show substantial breadth. Non-spike TCR breadth was comparable between vaccine and placebo recipients, consistent with the vaccine containing only spike. The study lacked the statistical power to compare responses across vaccine doses or regimens. It was noted by the authors that total T cell responses may have been underestimated by the TCR breadth and depth analyses.

This clonotype was sampled from a person between 18 and 60 years old who received the Ad26.COV2.S COVID-19 vaccine or a placebo. The material sequenced was peripheral blood, taken in a trial of Ad26.COV2.S vaccine versus placebo. The rearrangement joined TRBV7-2 to TRBJ1-6; no D segment can be confidently identified. The sequenced DNA: TGTGCCAGCAGGCCTAGATCGGGCTATAATTCACCCCTCCACTTT. It translates to CASRPRSGYNSPLHF.